The 9 T cell receptor beta chains below all came from one sample that was sequenced in a study of blood T cell repertoires in COVID-19. Clones were read by immunoSEQ multiplex PCR, and TCRdb kept only the in-frame ones, dropping some. Of 120,000 or so clones detected, 79% appear once; the ten largest clones hold 35% to 40%. Sequences were obtained from peripheral blood. These receptors all stem from a man between 40 and 49 years old with active or convalescent COVID-19.

This chain links TRBV6-5 with TRBJ2-2; no firm D call. Per germline, CDR1 MNHEY and CDR2 SVGAGI. Between the trimmed V and J ends, which lost 0 bases and 6 bases, there was a span of 8 bases. The CDR3 consists of 14 residues. CDR3 nucleotides: TGTGCCAGCAGTTACTCTCACACCGCCGGGGAGCTGTTTTTT. It encodes CASSYSHTAGELFF.

V gene TRBV30 combines with J gene TRBJ1-3, with 7 bases fitting TRBD1. The CDR3 extends over 15 amino acids. Germline-derived CDR1 and CDR2 are GTSNPN and SVGIG (reference sequence). J was trimmed by 4 bases and V by 2 bases; bases with no gene match: 8. This CDR3 reads CAWSLTGTFGNTIYF. CDR3 in DNA: TGTGCCTGGAGTCTGACAGGGACATTCGGAAACACCATATATTTT.

The chain has TRBV19 and TRBJ2-7, with TRBD1 matching 7 bases. CDR1 is LNHDA, CDR2 SQIVND, per germline (reference sequence). The CDR3 runs to 16 residues. Unmatched junction bases numbered 10, after V lost 2 bases and J lost 3 bases. CDR3 protein: CASSIRGPSGYYEQYF. For the CDR3, the DNA is TGTGCCAGTAGTATAAGGGGGCCCTCGGGATACTACGAGCAGTACTTC.

This chain links TRBV7-2 with TRBJ2-1; 7 bases line up with TRBD1. The junction had 7 bases not matched to a gene; V was cut back by 5 bases and J by 3 bases. This CDR3 spans 15 amino acids. Germline CDR1 and CDR2: SGHTA and FQGNSA. The CDR3 DNA reads TGTGCCAGCAGCGTCCGGGACAGAGACTACAATGAGCAGTTCTTC. Amino acids: CASSVRDRDYNEQFF.

The chain is built from TRBV9 and TRBJ2-3; 10 bases fit TRBD1. Trimming removed 6 bases from V and 3 bases from J; junction bases left unmatched: 7. The V gene's germline CDR1 is SGDLS and CDR2 YYNGEE. The CDR3 runs to 15 residues. The CDR3 DNA is TGTGCCAGCACGAGGACAGGGGGATTGACAGATACGCAGTATTTT. Translating it yields CASTRTGGLTDTQYF.

The rearrangement joins TRBV5-3 to TRBJ2-7, with D maybe TRBD1 (5 bases). TRBV5-3 counts as an open reading frame of uncertain function. The CDR3 has 16 amino acids. V lost 4 bases and J 3 bases, leaving 20 bases between the germline ends. CDR3 protein: CARSISQGPTGYEQYF. The CDR3 nucleotides read TGTGCCAGAAGCATAAGCCAGGGCCCCACCGGCTACGAGCAGTACTTC.

This chain joins TRBV19 and TRBJ1-4; TRBD1 is a possible D gene (6 bases). V lost 6 bases to trimming and J lost 4 bases, with 9 bases between them. CDR3 size: 13 residues. Germline V gives CDR1 LNHDA, CDR2 SQIVND (reference sequence). In DNA form, the CDR3 reads TGTGCCAGTAGAAGACAGGATAATGAAAAACTGTTTTTT. Translating it yields CASRRQDNEKLFF.

The chain carries TRBV13 and TRBJ2-5; D remains unclear. The germline gives CDR1 PRHDT, CDR2 FYEKMQ (reference sequence). Trimming removed 5 bases at V and 5 bases at J, with 12 bases between. The CDR3 has 13 residues. The CDR3 loop is CASSMTRRETQYF. CDR3 nucleotides: TGTGCCAGCAGCATGACGAGGCGCGAGACCCAGTACTTC.

This chain uses TRBV9 with TRBJ1-6; 11 bases are a match to TRBD1. This CDR3 is 16 amino acids long. CDR1 is SGDLS, CDR2 YYNGEE, per germline. With V trimmed by 2 bases and J by 6 bases, 4 bases remained unmatched. This CDR3 is CASSVGDRGVNSPLHF. The CDR3 nucleotides are TGTGCCAGCAGCGTCGGGGACAGGGGGGTTAATTCACCCCTCCACTTT.